One T cell receptor beta chain is described in this entry. Its antigen is unknown. The V and J ends lost 3 bases and 4 bases respectively, with 7 bases between them. The CDR3 covers 13 residues. The germline V gene encodes CDR1 SGHKS and CDR2 YYEKEE (reference sequence). The sample comes from a study of vaccination and CD4 T cells after COVID-19. For the study at large: Researchers treated cells with overlapping spike peptides taken from SARS-CoV-2, HCoV-NL63, HCoV-OC43 and HCoV-229E.

The study, taken as a whole, reports: Within the convalescent patients, a median about 86% of the SARS-CoV-2-reactive clones were ones that appeared only post-vaccination. The authors identified 304 of 307 vaccine-specific clones in convalescent patients as spike mono-reactive.

Sequenced with the Oncomine TCR Beta short-read assay was DNA taken from cultured CD4+ T cells. Using its own MiXCR run on the PCR reads, TCRdb lists one record per CDR3 protein. The repertoire holds more than 11,000 distinct CDR3 sequences, with 29% as singletons. Treatment indicated: 10-day PBMC culture with coronavirus spike peptide pools or control peptides (ViraFEST assay). ViraFEST used peptide pools to expand antigen-specific T cells and subsequently sequenced their TCRs. This clonotype was obtained from a human donor who received a COVID-19 vaccine. Specimen: CD4+ T cells from blood, cultured in vitro, collected before SARS-CoV-2 vaccination. The chain has TRBV5-5 and TRBJ2-2; the D gene is possibly TRBD1 (5 bases). DNA for the CDR3: TGTGCCAGCAGCTCCAGGGTCACCGGGGAGCTGTTTTTT. This translates into CASSSRVTGELFF.